What follows describes a single TCR beta chain. Its antigen is as yet unknown. The assay was immunoSEQ multiplex PCR, and TCRdb's table has in-frame clones only and misses some. The sample has about 110,000 clones, 88% seen once. The sample originates from a study of cytomegalovirus exposure and HLA in healthy donors. Regarding the study as a whole: Among TCR beta chains, those listed as cytomegalovirus-associated numbered 164.

The CDR3 is made up of 15 amino acids. With 4 bases clipped from V and 7 bases from J, the junction kept 3 bases outside the gene matches. Germline CDR1 is SNHLY and CDR2 is FYNNEI. Source material: PBMCs. This receptor was identified in a woman younger than 35 in good health and CMV-seronegative. V usage is TRBV2 and J usage is TRBJ1-6, with 11 bases matching TRBD1. In DNA, the CDR3 is TGTGCCAGCAGTGCCGGGACAGGGGGGAATTCACCCCTCCACTTT. This translates into CASSAGTGGNSPLHF.